The clone carrying this T cell receptor beta chain has a count of ten or more. Its antigen remains unidentified. The data are from a study of CD8 T cells in ankylosing spondylitis. Regarding the study as a whole: A TCR beta motif made of eight highly homologous variants seemed typical of ankylosing spondylitis blood.

5'-RACE, quantitative and with molecular barcodes, yielded the TCR beta libraries. TCRdb ran MiXCR on the 5' RACE reads and lists one entry per CDR3 protein. The repertoire consists of around 140,000 distinct CDR3 sequences, with roughly an eighth occurring once and the leading ten covering 4.1%. Trimming stripped 4 bases from V and 2 bases from J, with 14 bases between. Germline CDR1 reads ENHRY; CDR2 reads SYGVKD. CDR3 size: 15 residues. Material for sequencing was blood, either unsorted or a sorted T cell fraction (not recorded which). The chain employs TRBV10-3 and TRBJ1-1; no definite D call. The TCR originated in a female donor with ankylosing spondylitis or in good health (not recorded which). The CDR3: CAISVNIRSNTEAFF. In nucleotides, the CDR3 is TGTGCCATCAGTGTAAATATTAGAAGTAACACTGAAGCTTTCTTT.